Detailed here is one TCR beta chain. The antigen remains unidentified. The assay was immunoSEQ multiplex PCR, and TCRdb's table has in-frame clones only and misses some. The table has more than 85,000 clones, 75% to 95% seen once. Exclusion of a patient followed from autoimmune disease history or systemic immunosuppression. This sample is drawn from a study of OX40 agonist ivuxolimab in advanced cancers. Whole-study context: The dose-escalation cohort was approximately 84% male, with a mean age of about 58 years, ranging about 23 to 90. Partial responses were recorded for three patients, including one with hepatocellular carcinoma and two with cutaneous melanoma.

The CDR3 covers 17 residues. Germline-derived CDR1 and CDR2 are LNHDA and SQIVND (reference sequence). The V segment lost 8 bases and the J segment 1 base; nucleotides outside the gene matches: 7. Whole-study findings and limits: Circulating CD4+ and CD8+ T cells showed clonal expansion by week 6 at 0.1 to 3.0 mg/kg.

This chain links TRBV19 with TRBJ2-6; the match to TRBD1 covers 11 bases. This sample comprised CD4+ or CD8+ T cells sorted from blood, obtained in a trial of the OX40 agonist ivuxolimab. This TCR was recovered from an adult with an advanced solid tumor such as melanoma, head and neck, liver or kidney cancer. The CDR3 is CASSPGQGDSGANVLTF. In nucleotides, the CDR3 is TGTGCCAGTTCGCCGGGACAGGGGGATTCTGGGGCCAACGTCCTGACTTTC. Full variable domain (remainder filled in from reference TRBV19 and TRBJ2-6): DGGITQSPKYLFRKEGQNVTLSCEQNLNHDAMYWYRQDPGQGLRLIYYSQIVNDFQKGDIAEGYSVSREKKESFPLTVTSAQKNPTAFYLCASSPGQGDSGANVLTFGAGSRLTVL.